These T cell receptor beta chains were read from a single sample in a study of T cells in Graves' hyperthyroidism and ophthalmopathy. TCRdb re-derived calls from the multiplex PCR reads in MiXCR, one entry per CDR3 protein. Among fewer than 350,000 distinct CDR3 sequences listed, 13% were seen once. The sequenced sample was blood. The receptor source for this set is a woman in her 30s with Graves' hyperthyroidism that later progressed to Graves' ophthalmopathy. Both conserved end residues are part of each CDR3. Fields, in order: clone size, J gene, V gene, D gene, CDR3 DNA, CDR3 protein. A D gene is named only where the DNA matches it firmly. Rows give clone size only sometimes, using once, few, many, or a class for an expanded clone.

size: many; J: TRBJ1-1; V: TRBV6-1; D: .; DNA: TGTGCCAGCAGTGGGGAGCGACGGCATTATACTGAAGCTTTCTTT; CDR3: CASSGERRHYTEAFF
size: many; J: TRBJ2-3; V: TRBV7-6; D: TRBD2; DNA: TGTGCCAGCAGCTTAGTCGGGCGGGAGTTAGCAGATACGCAGTATTTT; CDR3: CASSLVGRELADTQYF
size: .; J: TRBJ2-6; V: TRBV30; D: .; DNA: TGTGCCTGGAGTGTGGCCGTGTCTGGGGCCAACGCCCTGACTTTC; CDR3: CAWSVAVSGANALTF
size: .; J: TRBJ1-5; V: TRBV5-1; D: TRBD1; DNA: TGCGCCAGCAGCCGTACGACAGGGGAACAGCCCCAGCATTTT; CDR3: CASSRTTGEQPQHF
size: many; J: TRBJ1-1; V: TRBV9; D: .; DNA: TGTGCCAGCAGCGTACGGGAGAACACTGAAGCTTTCTTT; CDR3: CASSVRENTEAFF
size: few; J: TRBJ1-1; V: TRBV5-1; D: .; DNA: TGCGCCAGCAGCTTGGCCGGTGATTGCACTGAAGCTTTCTTT; CDR3: CASSLAGDCTEAFF
size: .; J: TRBJ2-2; V: TRBV9; D: TRBD1; DNA: TGTGCCAGCAGCCCCCGGGACAGGAACACCGGGGAGCTGTTTTTT; CDR3: CASSPRDRNTGELFF
size: few; J: TRBJ2-2; V: TRBV2; D: .; DNA: TGTGCCAGCATGAGCCGCGGGCGAACGAACACCGGGGAGCTGTTTTTT; CDR3: CASMSRGRTNTGELFF
size: .; J: TRBJ2-2; V: TRBV5-5; D: .; DNA: TGTGCCAGCAGCTTGGGGGCCTGGGGGCTTCCCACCGGGGAGCTGTTTTTT; CDR3: CASSLGAWGLPTGELFF
size: .; J: TRBJ1-1; V: TRBV4-1; D: TRBD1; DNA: TGCGCCAGCAGCCAAGCAAAAATCAGGGGGAGGACTGAAGCTTTCTTT; CDR3: CASSQAKIRGRTEAFF
size: many; J: TRBJ1-1; V: TRBV7-8; D: .; DNA: TGTGCCAGCAGCTTTGACACCCGGAACACTGAAGCTTTCTTT; CDR3: CASSFDTRNTEAFF
size: .; J: TRBJ1-2; V: TRBV6-1; D: TRBD1; DNA: TGTGCCAGCTGGACAGGCGGCTATGGCTACACCTTC; CDR3: CASWTGGYGYTF
size: many; J: TRBJ2-7; V: TRBV7-9; D: .; DNA: TGTGCCAGCAGCCCTTACCCCAGGGGAAGGAGCCCCTACGAGCAGTACTTC; CDR3: CASSPYPRGRSPYEQYF
size: many; J: TRBJ2-2; V: TRBV20-1; D: .; DNA: TGCAGTGCGCCTAAACTAGGGACCCCAACCGGGGAGCTGTTTTTT; CDR3: CSAPKLGTPTGELFF
size: few; J: TRBJ2-1; V: TRBV7-6; D: TRBD2; DNA: TGTGCCAGCAGCAGGACTAGCGGGTACTCCTACAATGAGCAGTTCTTC; CDR3: CASSRTSGYSYNEQFF
size: many; J: TRBJ1-2; V: TRBV6-1; D: TRBD1; DNA: TGTGCCAGCGGTAGGACAGGGGCTTCTTCTAACTATGGCTACACCTTC; CDR3: CASGRTGASSNYGYTF
size: many; J: TRBJ1-2; V: TRBV11-2; D: .; DNA: TGTGCCAGCAGCTTAATCGGGTCGCGTGGCTACACCTTC; CDR3: CASSLIGSRGYTF
size: many; J: TRBJ2-1; V: TRBV20-1; D: .; DNA: TGCAGTGCTATACCCGAGACCTACAATGAGCAGTTCTTC; CDR3: CSAIPETYNEQFF
size: many; J: TRBJ2-1; V: TRBV18; D: .; DNA: TGTGCCAGCTCACCACTACGGGTGAATGAGCAGTTCTTC; CDR3: CASSPLRVNEQFF
size: many; J: TRBJ1-2; V: TRBV7-2; D: .; DNA: TGTGCCAGCAGCTTATGGGGGGGTGGCTACACCTTC; CDR3: CASSLWGGGYTF
size: many; J: TRBJ1-5; V: TRBV19; D: TRBD1; DNA: TGTGCCAGTAGTATATTGGACAGGGACCCCACCTCCAATCAGCCCCAGCATTTT; CDR3: CASSILDRDPTSNQPQHF
size: few; J: TRBJ1-3; V: TRBV6-2/TRBV6-3; D: .; DNA: TGTGCCAGCAGGCTAGGAAACACCATATATTTT; CDR3: CASRLGNTIYF
size: .; J: TRBJ2-2; V: TRBV7-3; D: TRBD2; DNA: TGTGCCAGCAGCTCTAGGACTAGCTTAGCCGCCGGGGAGCTGTTTTTT; CDR3: CASSSRTSLAAGELFF
size: many; J: TRBJ1-5; V: TRBV27; D: .; DNA: TGTGCCAGCAGTTTAGGAAATGGGGACGAGGGACAGCCCCAGCATTTT; CDR3: CASSLGNGDEGQPQHF
size: many; J: TRBJ2-5; V: TRBV6-2/TRBV6-3; D: .; DNA: TGTGCCAGCAGCGAAGGATGGACCCAGTACTTC; CDR3: CASSEGWTQYF
size: many; J: TRBJ2-2; V: TRBV6-2/TRBV6-3; D: TRBD2; DNA: TGTGCCAGCACCACACCGACTAGCGGGAGGCCCGGGGAGCTGTTTTTT; CDR3: CASTTPTSGRPGELFF
size: .; J: TRBJ2-1; V: TRBV10-3; D: TRBD2; DNA: TGTGCCATCGTACTAGCGGGAGGAAACTATGAGCAGTTCTTC; CDR3: CAIVLAGGNYEQFF
size: many; J: TRBJ1-5; V: TRBV4-1; D: .; DNA: TGCGCCAGCAGCCAAGTTGTGACAGCTAGCAATCAGCCCCAGCATTTT; CDR3: CASSQVVTASNQPQHF
size: many; J: TRBJ1-1; V: TRBV20-1; D: .; DNA: TGCAGTGCTAGAGATCAGGTTTCGGGGAGTGGGTCCACTGAAGCTTTCTTT; CDR3: CSARDQVSGSGSTEAFF
size: many; J: TRBJ1-5; V: TRBV12-3/TRBV12-4; D: .; DNA: TGTGCCAGCAACTTACGTGGAGGGAGCAATCAGCCCCAGCATTTT; CDR3: CASNLRGGSNQPQHF
size: many; J: TRBJ2-5; V: TRBV12-3/TRBV12-4; D: .; DNA: TGTGCCAGCAGTTCCAGTTCAAGGGGGGATGTGCTGGAGACCCAGTACTTC; CDR3: CASSSSSRGDVLETQYF
size: many; J: TRBJ2-1; V: TRBV30; D: TRBD2; DNA: TGTGCCTGGAAACTTAGCGGGAGGTCCAATGAGCAGTTCTTC; CDR3: CAWKLSGRSNEQFF
size: many; J: TRBJ2-7; V: TRBV20-1; D: .; DNA: TGCAGTGCTGAGACAGGTCAGAGGTTGGAGCAGTACTTC; CDR3: CSAETGQRLEQYF
size: once; J: TRBJ1-2; V: TRBV20-1; D: .; DNA: TGCAGTGCTAGAAGGGGTGACCCCTATGGCTACACCTTC; CDR3: CSARRGDPYGYTF
size: few; J: TRBJ1-1; V: TRBV27; D: .; DNA: TGTGCCAGCAGGGACAGCTTAAGGAACACTGAAGCTTTCTTT; CDR3: CASRDSLRNTEAFF
size: few; J: TRBJ2-3; V: TRBV30; D: TRBD2; DNA: TGTGTCTGTGGGGGGGGACTAGCGGGAGCCACAGATACGCAGTATTTT; CDR3: CVCGGGLAGATDTQYF
size: .; J: TRBJ2-1; V: TRBV4-1; D: TRBD2; DNA: TGCGCCAGCAGCCAAGATGTCCTAGCGGGAGTATCCGATGAGCAGTTCTTC; CDR3: CASSQDVLAGVSDEQFF
size: many; J: TRBJ2-1; V: TRBV20-1; D: TRBD2; DNA: TGCAGTGCTTGGACTAGCGGGAGGATCTACAATGAGCAGTTCTTC; CDR3: CSAWTSGRIYNEQFF
size: many; J: TRBJ1-2; V: TRBV7-8; D: TRBD1; DNA: TGTGCCAGCAGCTCCGGGACAGGGGGCCCCGTCTATGGCTACACCTTC; CDR3: CASSSGTGGPVYGYTF
size: many; J: TRBJ1-2; V: TRBV27; D: .; DNA: TGTGCCAGCAGTTTGTACGGGGCTTCTAACTATGGCTACACCTTC; CDR3: CASSLYGASNYGYTF
size: many; J: TRBJ2-5; V: TRBV3-1; D: .; DNA: TGTGCCAGCAGCCAAGGACAGGTCCCTCAAGAGACCCAGTACTTC; CDR3: CASSQGQVPQETQYF
size: many; J: TRBJ2-3; V: TRBV7-8; D: TRBD2; DNA: TGTGCCAGCAGAAAGACTAGCGGGATCACAGATACGCAGTATTTT; CDR3: CASRKTSGITDTQYF
size: .; J: TRBJ2-1; V: TRBV4-3; D: TRBD2; DNA: TGCGCCAGCAGCCAAGGGGGGGGTCCCAATGAGCAGTTCTTC; CDR3: CASSQGGGPNEQFF
size: .; J: TRBJ2-7; V: TRBV7-9; D: .; DNA: TGTGCCAGCAGCTTAGGGGGGGGGGGCCCCCTAGGCTACGAGCAGTACTTC; CDR3: CASSLGGGGPLGYEQYF
size: many; J: TRBJ2-1; V: TRBV29-1; D: TRBD2; DNA: TGCAGCGTTGAAACCCCCAGACTAGCTCCCAATGAGCAGTTCTTC; CDR3: CSVETPRLAPNEQFF
size: few; J: TRBJ2-3; V: TRBV4-3; D: TRBD2; DNA: TGCGCCAGCAGCCAAGATCTCCCGGGAGCGGGAGGTAAAGATACGCAGTATTTT; CDR3: CASSQDLPGAGGKDTQYF
size: many; J: TRBJ2-1; V: TRBV20-1; D: TRBD2; DNA: TGCAGTGCTAGGACTAGCGACTACAATGAGCAGTTCTTC; CDR3: CSARTSDYNEQFF
size: many; J: TRBJ1-1; V: TRBV30; D: .; DNA: TGTGCCTGGACGGAAAGGAGGGACACTGAAGCTTTCTTT; CDR3: CAWTERRDTEAFF
size: many; J: TRBJ2-5; V: TRBV6-1; D: .; DNA: TGTGCCAGCAGCCCCCATAGCTCAGAGACCCAGTACTTC; CDR3: CASSPHSSETQYF
size: many; J: TRBJ1-2; V: TRBV7-9; D: TRBD1; DNA: TGTGCCAGCAGCCACCGGGACAGACAGAACTATGGCTACACCTTC; CDR3: CASSHRDRQNYGYTF
size: many; J: TRBJ2-5; V: TRBV7-9; D: TRBD2; DNA: TGTGCCAGCAGCCCTCTTAGCGGGAGGGCACCAGAGACCCAGTACTTC; CDR3: CASSPLSGRAPETQYF
size: .; J: TRBJ1-4; V: TRBV6-1; D: .; DNA: TGTGCCAGCAGGGCCCTAGGGACAAAGAATGAAAAACTGTTTTTT; CDR3: CASRALGTKNEKLFF
size: many; J: TRBJ2-5; V: TRBV7-9; D: .; DNA: TGTGCCAGCAGCCCCGCGGAGAGGGAGACCCAGTACTTC; CDR3: CASSPAERETQYF
size: many; J: TRBJ2-5; V: TRBV6-2/TRBV6-3; D: .; DNA: TGTGCCAGCAGTGCCGAATGGGCGGGCGTACAAGAGACCCAGTACTTC; CDR3: CASSAEWAGVQETQYF